Here is one TCR beta chain with its context. Germline CDR1 LGHDT, CDR2 YNNKEL (reference sequence). The length of the CDR3 is 13 residues. The V gene lost 3 bases and the J gene lost 4 bases, with 10 bases spanning the gap. The data were obtained in a study of Ad26.COV2.S vaccination and SARS-CoV-2 variants. Treatment here: around 19 received Ad26.COV2.S at low or high dose, single or two shots; five or six received placebo; per-sample allocation not given. After the first vaccine or placebo injection, samples were drawn on day 63. The vaccine antigen was prefusion-stabilized Wuhan SARS-CoV-2 spike. Here immunoSEQ multiplex PCR was the method, and the copy in TCRdb shows in-frame clones only, minus some. The data hold some 420,000 clones, with roughly 90% observed a single time.

The rearrangement joins TRBV3-1 (or the pseudogene TRBV3-2) to TRBJ2-7, with D perhaps TRBD2 (5 bases). The specimen was peripheral blood, collected in a trial of Ad26.COV2.S vaccine versus placebo. The receptor was derived from a person aged 18-60 years who received the Ad26.COV2.S COVID-19 vaccine or a placebo. The CDR3 reads CASSHAGRYEQYF. The CDR3 nucleotides read TGTGCCAGCAGCCACGCGGGCCGGTACGAGCAGTACTTC.